This T cell receptor beta chain was documented in a study of low-dose radiotherapy and immunotherapy resistance in tumors. Study-level information: Patients were treated with intravenous nivolumab at 240 mg every two weeks and were also dosed with ipilimumab at 1 mg/kg every six weeks. Patients took aspirin 300 mg by mouth once daily. This continued for four cycles, starting on cycle 1 day 1.

Alpha- and beta-chain coverage of first-strand cDNA came from TRAV- and TRBV-specific primers. Amplification of TCRs used a constant-region primer and V-primer adapter for roughly 18 PCR cycles. TCRdb used MiXCR to reprocess the reads, holding one entry per CDR3 protein. The sample has fewer than 95,000 distinct CDR3 sequences; under 9.5% are singletons. This clonotype was counted at least ten times. Time point: before trial treatment. This CDR3 is built from 17 residues. Per the germline V gene, CDR1 is LGHNA and CDR2 is YSLEER. The V gene lost 1 base and the J gene lost 0 bases, with 13 bases spanning the gap.

The sample was PBMCs, taken before treatment. The sequence came from a male donor with prostate cancer. The chain recombines TRBV4-3 with TRBJ1-3; D is unclear. The CDR3 nucleotides are TGCGCCAGCAGCCAAGTGGGCAGTTGGGGCTCTGGAAACACCATATATTTT. Protein sequence: CASSQVGSWGSGNTIYF.